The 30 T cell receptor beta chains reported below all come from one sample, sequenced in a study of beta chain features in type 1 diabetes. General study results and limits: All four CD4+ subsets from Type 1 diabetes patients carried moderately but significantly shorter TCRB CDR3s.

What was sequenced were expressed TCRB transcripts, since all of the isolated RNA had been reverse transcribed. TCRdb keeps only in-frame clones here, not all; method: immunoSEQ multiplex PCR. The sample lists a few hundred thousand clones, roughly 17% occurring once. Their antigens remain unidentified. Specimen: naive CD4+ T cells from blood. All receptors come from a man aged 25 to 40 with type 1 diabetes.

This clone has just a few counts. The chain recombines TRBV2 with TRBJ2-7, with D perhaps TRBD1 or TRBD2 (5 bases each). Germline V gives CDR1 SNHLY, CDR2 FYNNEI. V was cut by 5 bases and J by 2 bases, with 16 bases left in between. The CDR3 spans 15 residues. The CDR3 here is CASSRGLTLPYEQYF. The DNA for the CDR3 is TGTGCCAGCAGTCGGGGCCTTACTCTGCCCTACGAGCAGTACTTC.

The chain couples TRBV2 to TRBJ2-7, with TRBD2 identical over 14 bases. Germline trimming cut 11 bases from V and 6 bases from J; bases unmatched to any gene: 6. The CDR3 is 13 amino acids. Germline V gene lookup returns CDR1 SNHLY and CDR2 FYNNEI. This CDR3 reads CAGRGTSGGEQYF. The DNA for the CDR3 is TGTGCCGGGCGAGGGACTAGCGGGGGCGAGCAGTACTTC.

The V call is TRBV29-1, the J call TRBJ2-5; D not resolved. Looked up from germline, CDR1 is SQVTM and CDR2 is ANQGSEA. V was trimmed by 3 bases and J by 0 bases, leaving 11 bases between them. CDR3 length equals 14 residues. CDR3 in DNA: TGCAGCGTTGATCCGGGTCCGTACCAAGAGACCCAGTACTTC. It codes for CSVDPGPYQETQYF.

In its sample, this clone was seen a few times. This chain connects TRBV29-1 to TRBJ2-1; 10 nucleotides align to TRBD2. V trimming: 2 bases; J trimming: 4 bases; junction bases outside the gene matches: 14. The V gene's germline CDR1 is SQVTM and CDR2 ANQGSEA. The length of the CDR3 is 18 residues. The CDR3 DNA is TGCAGCGTTGAAAGGCTAGCGGGAGTACCCTCTTATTACAATGAGCAGTTCTTC. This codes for CSVERLAGVPSYYNEQFF.

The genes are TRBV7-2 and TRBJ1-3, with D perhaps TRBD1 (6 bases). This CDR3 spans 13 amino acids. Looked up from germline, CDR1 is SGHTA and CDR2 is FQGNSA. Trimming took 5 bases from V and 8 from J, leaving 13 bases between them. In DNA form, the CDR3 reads TGTGCCAGCAGCCACAGGGCGCCGGACACCATATATTTT. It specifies CASSHRAPDTIYF.

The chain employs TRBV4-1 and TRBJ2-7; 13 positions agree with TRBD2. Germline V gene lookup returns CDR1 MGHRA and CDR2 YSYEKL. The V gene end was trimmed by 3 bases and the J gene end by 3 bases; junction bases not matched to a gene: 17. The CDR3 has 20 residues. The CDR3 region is CASSQPLLAGGPRRNYEQYF. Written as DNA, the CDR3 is TGCGCCAGCAGCCAGCCCCTACTAGCGGGAGGGCCTAGACGTAACTACGAGCAGTACTTC.

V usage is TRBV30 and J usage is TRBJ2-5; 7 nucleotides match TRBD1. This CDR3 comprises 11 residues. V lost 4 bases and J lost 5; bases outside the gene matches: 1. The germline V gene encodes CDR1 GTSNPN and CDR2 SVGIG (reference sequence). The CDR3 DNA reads TGTGCCTGGACCAGGGGGGAGACCCAGTACTTC. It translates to CAWTRGETQYF.

CDR3 region: CASSHALASEQFF. The CDR3, as DNA: TGTGCCAGCAGCCATGCCCTAGCTTCCGAGCAGTTCTTC. The rearrangement uses TRBV4-2 and TRBJ2-1, with D possibly being TRBD2 (5 bases). Trimming stripped 3 bases from V and 10 bases from J, with 13 bases between. CDR3 length: 13 amino acids. Germline loops: CDR1 LGHNA, CDR2 YNFKEQ.

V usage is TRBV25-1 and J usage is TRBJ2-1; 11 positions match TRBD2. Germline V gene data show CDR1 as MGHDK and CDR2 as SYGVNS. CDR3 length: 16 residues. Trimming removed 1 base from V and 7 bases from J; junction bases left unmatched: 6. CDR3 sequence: CASSELLAGVGNEQFF. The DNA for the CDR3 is TGTGCCAGCAGTGAATTACTAGCGGGAGTGGGGAATGAGCAGTTCTTC.

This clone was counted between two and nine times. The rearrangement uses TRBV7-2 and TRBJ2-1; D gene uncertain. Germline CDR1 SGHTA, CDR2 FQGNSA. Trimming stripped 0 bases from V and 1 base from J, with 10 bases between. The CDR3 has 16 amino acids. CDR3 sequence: CASSLAQAGSYNEQFF. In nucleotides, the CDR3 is TGTGCCAGCAGCTTAGCGCAGGCAGGATCCTACAATGAGCAGTTCTTC.

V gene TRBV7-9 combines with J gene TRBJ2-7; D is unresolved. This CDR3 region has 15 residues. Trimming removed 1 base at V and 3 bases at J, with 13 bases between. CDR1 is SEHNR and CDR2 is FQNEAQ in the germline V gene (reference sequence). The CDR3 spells CASSLGDTWSYEQYF. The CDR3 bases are TGTGCCAGCAGCTTAGGGGATACTTGGAGCTACGAGCAGTACTTC.

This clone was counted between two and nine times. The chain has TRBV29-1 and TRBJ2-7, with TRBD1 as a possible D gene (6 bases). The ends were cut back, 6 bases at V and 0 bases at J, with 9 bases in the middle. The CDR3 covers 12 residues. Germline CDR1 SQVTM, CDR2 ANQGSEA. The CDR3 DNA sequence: TGCAGCGTACAGGGTAGCTCCTACGAGCAGTACTTC. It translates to CSVQGSSYEQYF.

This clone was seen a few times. The chain's CDR3 is CASSAGQGGETQYF. CDR3 DNA: TGTGCCAGCAGCGCGGGACAGGGAGGGGAGACCCAGTACTTC. V gene TRBV7-9 combines with J gene TRBJ2-5; 9 bases are a match to TRBD1. Trimming removed 5 bases from V and 5 bases from J; junction bases left unmatched: 6. In germline, CDR1 is SEHNR, CDR2 FQNEAQ (reference sequence). The CDR3 has 14 amino acids. The full variable domain, rest sourced from reference TRBV7-9 and TRBJ2-5, is DTGVSQNPRHKITKRGQNVTFRCDPISEHNRLYWYRQTLGQGPEFLTYFQNEAQLEKSRLLSDRFSAERPKGSFSTLEIQRTEQGDSAMYLCASSAGQGGETQYFGPGTRLLVL.

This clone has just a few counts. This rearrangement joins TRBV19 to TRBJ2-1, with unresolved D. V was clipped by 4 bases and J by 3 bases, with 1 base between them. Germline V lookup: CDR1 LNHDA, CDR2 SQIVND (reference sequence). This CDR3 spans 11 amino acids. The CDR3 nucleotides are TGTGCCAGTAGTAACTACAATGAGCAGTTCTTC. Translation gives CASSNYNEQFF.

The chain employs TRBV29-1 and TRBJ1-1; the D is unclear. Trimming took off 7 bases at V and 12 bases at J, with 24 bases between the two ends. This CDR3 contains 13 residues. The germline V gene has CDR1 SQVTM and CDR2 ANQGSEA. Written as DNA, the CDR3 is TGCAGCGCAAGAAAAGACCGGGATTCACGGACTTTCTTT. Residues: CSARKDRDSRTFF.

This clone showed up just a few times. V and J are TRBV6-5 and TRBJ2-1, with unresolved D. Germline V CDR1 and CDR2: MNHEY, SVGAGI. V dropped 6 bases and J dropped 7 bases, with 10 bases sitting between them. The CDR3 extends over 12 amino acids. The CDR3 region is CASSQTWNEQFF. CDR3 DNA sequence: TGTGCCAGCAGCCAGACCTGGAATGAGCAGTTCTTC.

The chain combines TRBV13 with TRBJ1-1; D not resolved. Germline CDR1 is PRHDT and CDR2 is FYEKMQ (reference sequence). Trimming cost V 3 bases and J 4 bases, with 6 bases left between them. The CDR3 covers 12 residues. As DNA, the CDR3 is TGTGCCAGCAGCTTGCTGGTCACTGAAGCTTTCTTT. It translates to CASSLLVTEAFF.

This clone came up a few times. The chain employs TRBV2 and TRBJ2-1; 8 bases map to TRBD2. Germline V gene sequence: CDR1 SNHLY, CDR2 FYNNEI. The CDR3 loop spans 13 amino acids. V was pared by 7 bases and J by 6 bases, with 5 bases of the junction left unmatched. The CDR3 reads CASIRGRSNEQFF. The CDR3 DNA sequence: TGTGCCAGCATCCGCGGGAGGTCCAATGAGCAGTTCTTC. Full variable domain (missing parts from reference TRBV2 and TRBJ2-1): EPEVTQTPSHQVTQMGQEVILRCVPISNHLYFYWYRQILGQKVEFLVSFYNNEISEKSEIFDDQFSVERPDGSNFTLKIRSTKLEDSAMYFCASIRGRSNEQFFGPGTRLTVL.

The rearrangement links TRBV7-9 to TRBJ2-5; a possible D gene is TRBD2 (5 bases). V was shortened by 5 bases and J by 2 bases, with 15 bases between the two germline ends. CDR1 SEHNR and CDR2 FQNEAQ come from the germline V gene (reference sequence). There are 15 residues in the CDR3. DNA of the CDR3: TGTGCCAGCAGCCTTCGCAAGACGGGACAAGAGACCCAGTACTTC. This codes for CASSLRKTGQETQYF.

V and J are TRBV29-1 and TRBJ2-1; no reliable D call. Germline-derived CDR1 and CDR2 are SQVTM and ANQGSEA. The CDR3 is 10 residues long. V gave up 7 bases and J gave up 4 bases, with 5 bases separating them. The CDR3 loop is CSGVYNEQFF. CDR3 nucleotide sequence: TGCAGCGGCGTTTACAATGAGCAGTTCTTC.

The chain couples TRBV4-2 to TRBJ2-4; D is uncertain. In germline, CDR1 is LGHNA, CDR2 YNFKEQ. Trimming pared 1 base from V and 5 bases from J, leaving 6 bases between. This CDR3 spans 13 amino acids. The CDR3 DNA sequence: TGTGCCAGCAGCCAAGTCACTGAAAACATTCAGTACTTC. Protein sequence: CASSQVTENIQYF.

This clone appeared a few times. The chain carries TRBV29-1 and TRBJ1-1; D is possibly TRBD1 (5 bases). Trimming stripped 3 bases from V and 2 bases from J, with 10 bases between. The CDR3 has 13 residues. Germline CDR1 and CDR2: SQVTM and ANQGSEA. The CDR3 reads CSVEGQTNTEAFF. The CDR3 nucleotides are TGCAGCGTTGAGGGGCAGACTAACACTGAAGCTTTCTTT.

CDR3 sequence: CASSRLQQDGYTF. In DNA form, the CDR3 reads TGTGCCAGCAGCCGGCTCCAACAAGACGGCTACACCTTC. This chain uses TRBV7-2 with TRBJ1-2; D unresolved. CDR3 size: 13 residues. The V and J ends lost 5 bases and 8 bases respectively, with 15 bases between them. Per germline, CDR1 SGHTA and CDR2 FQGNSA.

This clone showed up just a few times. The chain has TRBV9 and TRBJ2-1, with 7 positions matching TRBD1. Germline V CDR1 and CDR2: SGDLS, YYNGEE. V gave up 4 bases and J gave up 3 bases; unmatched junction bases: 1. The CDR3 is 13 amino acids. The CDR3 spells CASSRDSYNEQFF. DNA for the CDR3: TGTGCCAGCAGCCGGGACAGCTACAATGAGCAGTTCTTC.

CDR3 sequence (DNA): TGTGCCTGGAGTCCGGGCTATGGCTACACCTTC. Protein sequence: CAWSPGYGYTF. The chain has TRBV30 and TRBJ1-2, with no clear D. The length of the CDR3 is 11 residues. Trimming stripped 2 bases from V and 4 bases from J, with 5 bases between. CDR1 and CDR2 from the germline V gene are GTSNPN and SVGIG (reference sequence).

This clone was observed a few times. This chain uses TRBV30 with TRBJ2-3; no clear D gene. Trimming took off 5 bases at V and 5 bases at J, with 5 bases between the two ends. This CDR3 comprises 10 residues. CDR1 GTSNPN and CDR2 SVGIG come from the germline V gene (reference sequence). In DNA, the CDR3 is TGTGCCTGGGGCAAAGATACGCAGTATTTT. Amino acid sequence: CAWGKDTQYF. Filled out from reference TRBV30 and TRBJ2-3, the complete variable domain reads SQTIHQWPATLVQPVGSPLSLECTVEGTSNPNLYWYRQAAGRGLQLLFYSVGIGQISSEVPQNLSASRPQDRQFILSSKKLLLSDSGFYLCAWGKDTQYFGPGTRLTVL.

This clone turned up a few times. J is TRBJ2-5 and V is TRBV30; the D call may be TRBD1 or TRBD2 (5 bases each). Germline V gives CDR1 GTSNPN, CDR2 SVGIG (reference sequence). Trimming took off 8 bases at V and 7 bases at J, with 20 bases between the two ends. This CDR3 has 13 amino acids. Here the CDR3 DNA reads TGTGCCGGGACCCAGGGTTGGGTCGGGACCCAGTACTTC. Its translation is CAGTQGWVGTQYF.

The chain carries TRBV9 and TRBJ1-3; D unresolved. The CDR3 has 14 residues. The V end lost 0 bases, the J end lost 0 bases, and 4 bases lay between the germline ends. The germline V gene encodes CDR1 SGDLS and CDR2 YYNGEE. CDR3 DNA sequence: TGTGCCAGCAGCGTAGACAGCTCTGGAAACACCATATATTTT. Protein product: CASSVDSSGNTIYF.

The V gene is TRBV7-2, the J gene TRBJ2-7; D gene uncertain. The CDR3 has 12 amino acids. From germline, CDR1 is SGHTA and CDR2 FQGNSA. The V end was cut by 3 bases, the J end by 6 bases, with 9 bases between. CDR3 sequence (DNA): TGTGCCAGCAGCTTCGGTGTCTCCGAGCAGTACTTC. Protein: CASSFGVSEQYF.

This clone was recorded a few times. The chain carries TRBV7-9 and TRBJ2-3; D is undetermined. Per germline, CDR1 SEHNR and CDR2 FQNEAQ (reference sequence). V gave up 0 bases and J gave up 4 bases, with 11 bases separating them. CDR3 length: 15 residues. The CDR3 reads CASSLAGPVADTQYF. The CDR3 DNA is TGTGCCAGCAGCTTAGCGGGCCCGGTGGCAGATACGCAGTATTTT.